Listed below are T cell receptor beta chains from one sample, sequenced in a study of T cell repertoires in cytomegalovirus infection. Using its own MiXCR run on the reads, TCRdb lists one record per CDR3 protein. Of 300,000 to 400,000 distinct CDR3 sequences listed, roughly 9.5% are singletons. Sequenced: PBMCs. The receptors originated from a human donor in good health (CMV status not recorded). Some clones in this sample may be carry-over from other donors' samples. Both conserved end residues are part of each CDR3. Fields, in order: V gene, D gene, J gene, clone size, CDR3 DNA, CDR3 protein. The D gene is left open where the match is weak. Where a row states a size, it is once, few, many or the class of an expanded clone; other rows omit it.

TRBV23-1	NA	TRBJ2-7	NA	TGCGTTCAGGCGCGGGGATATGGCAACGAGCAGTACTTC	CVQARGYGNEQYF
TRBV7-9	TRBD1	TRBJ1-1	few	TGTGCCAGCAGCCTGAGGGGGCGGGACACTGAAGCTTTCTTT	CASSLRGRDTEAFF
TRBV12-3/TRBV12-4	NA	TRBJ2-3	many	TGTGCCAGCAGTTTTGCGGGACAAAGCACAGATACGCAGTATTTT	CASSFAGQSTDTQYF
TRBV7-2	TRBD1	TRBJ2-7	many	TGTGCCAGCAGCTCACAGACAGGGGGCTACGAGCAGTACTTC	CASSSQTGGYEQYF
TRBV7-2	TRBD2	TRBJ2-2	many	TGTGCCAGCAGCCTAGCGGTCTGGGGACTAGGCGCCGGGGAGCTGTTTTTT	CASSLAVWGLGAGELFF
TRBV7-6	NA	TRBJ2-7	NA	TGTGCCAGCAGCCTTATGTCCCCGGGGGAGGGGGCGTCTTTCGGTTACGAGCAGTACTTC	CASSLMSPGEGASFGYEQYF
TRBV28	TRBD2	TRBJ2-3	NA	TGTGCCAGCAAAGGCGGGAGGATCACAGATACGCAGTATTTT	CASKGGRITDTQYF
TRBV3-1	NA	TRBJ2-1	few	TGTGCCAGCAGCCAAGGGAAGTGGGGGGTCAATGAGCAGTTCTTC	CASSQGKWGVNEQFF
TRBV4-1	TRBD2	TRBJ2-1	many	TGCGCCAGCAGCCAAGATTCGGGGGGGGGCCCCCCCTACAATGAGCAGTTCTTC	CASSQDSGGGPPYNEQFF
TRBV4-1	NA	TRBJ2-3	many	TGCGCCAGCAGCCAAGATGGGGATACGCAGTATTTT	CASSQDGDTQYF
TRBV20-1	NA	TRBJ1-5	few	TGCAGTGCTTTACAGGAGGGCAATCAGCCCCAGCATTTT	CSALQEGNQPQHF
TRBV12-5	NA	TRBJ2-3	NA	TGTGCTAGTGGTTTGGCCAGATCAAGGGGAGATACGCAGTATTTT	CASGLARSRGDTQYF
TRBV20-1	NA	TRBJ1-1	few	TGCAGTGCTAGAGAAGGGGCTGAGACTGAAGCTTTCTTT	CSAREGAETEAFF
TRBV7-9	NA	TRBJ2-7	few	TGTGCCAGCAGCCCACGACAGAACTCCTACGAGCAGTACTTC	CASSPRQNSYEQYF
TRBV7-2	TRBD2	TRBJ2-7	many	TGTGCCAGCAGCTTCGCTAGCGGGATGGGAGTGGGCGAGCAGTACTTC	CASSFASGMGVGEQYF
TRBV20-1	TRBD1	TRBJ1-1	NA	TGCAGTGCTAGTGCAGGGGGCAAACCTACTGAAGCTTTCTTT	CSASAGGKPTEAFF
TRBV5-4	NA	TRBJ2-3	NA	TGTGCCAGCAGCTTTAGAACAGATAAGGATACGCAGTATTTT	CASSFRTDKDTQYF
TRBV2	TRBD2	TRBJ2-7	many	TGTGCCAGCAGGGGACTAGCGGGAGGCTTAACCTACGAGCAGTACTTC	CASRGLAGGLTYEQYF
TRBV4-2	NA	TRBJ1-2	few	TGTGCCAGCAGCCAAAGGATGTCAGGGGAAACCTTC	CASSQRMSGETF
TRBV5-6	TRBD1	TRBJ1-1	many	TGTGCCAGCAGCATCCGGACAGGGGCCACTGAAGCTTTCTTT	CASSIRTGATEAFF
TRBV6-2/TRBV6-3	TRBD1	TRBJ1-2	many	TGTGCCAGCATTTCGGGAGGCCCAGCCCCGGGACAGCCCTATGGCTACACCTTC	CASISGGPAPGQPYGYTF
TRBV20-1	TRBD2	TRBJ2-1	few	TGCAGTGCTAGTGGGGCTAGCGGGGTCTACAATGAGCAGTTCTTC	CSASGASGVYNEQFF
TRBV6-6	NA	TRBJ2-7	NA	TGTGCCAGCAGCCTCTCCCGACTCGACAGCTACGAGCAGTACTTC	CASSLSRLDSYEQYF
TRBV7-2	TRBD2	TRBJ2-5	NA	TGTGCCAGCAGCCTCGCAACTAGCGGGAGGGCCAAGACCCAGTACTTC	CASSLATSGRAKTQYF
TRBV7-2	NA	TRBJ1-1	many	TGTGCCAGCAGTGGACAAGCTAACACTGAAGCTTTCTTT	CASSGQANTEAFF